The clone carrying this T cell receptor beta chain was recorded a few times. Its antigen is unknown. Constant-region reverse primers amplified full-length variable regions, followed by semi-nested Nested Universal Primer A PCR. TCRdb analysed the 5' RACE reads with MiXCR anew, one entry per CDR3 protein. The table lists approximately 57,000 distinct CDR3 sequences, around 20% of them singletons. This CDR3 is 14 amino acids long. In germline, CDR1 is MNHEY, CDR2 SVGEGT. Trimming took off 6 bases at V and 8 bases at J, with 14 bases between the two ends. The sorted Tregs were CD4+CD25+CD127-/low cells. Findings and limits, study-wide: The TCR gene usage of tumor memory CD4+ T cells clustered together with blood and lymph node memory CD4+ cells and with lymph node naive CD4+ cells. The larger-cohort validation was restricted to a single TCR beta V-J rearrangement rather than whole repertoires. Tumor Treg TCRs overlapped most with tumor naive CD4+ cells.

Sequencing was carried out using tumor-infiltrating Tregs sorted from the breast tumor. This chain links TRBV6-2 or TRBV6-3 with TRBJ1-6; no definite D call. The sequence was collected from a female donor with breast cancer. The CDR3 is CASSIQGPDSPLHF. CDR3 coding DNA: TGTGCCAGCAGCATACAAGGTCCGGATTCACCCCTCCACTTT.